The 23 T cell receptor beta chains below were found in one sample sequenced in a study of metastatic and nonmetastatic thyroid tumors. TCRdb re-clonotyped the PCR reads through MiXCR. Of tens of thousands of clones listed, around 10% were seen once; the top ten hold 9% to 10%. Thyroid surgery was performed in patients who had received no treatment beforehand. Sample: blood. These TCRs come from a male donor with papillary thyroid cancer or a benign thyroid nodule (not recorded which). Some clones in this sample may be carry-over from other donors' samples.

This clone was seen only a few times. Since a much larger clone is just one base distant, this may be a read error. V and J are TRBV6-2 or TRBV6-3 and TRBJ2-4; a possible D gene is TRBD2 (5 bases). The CDR3 extends over 15 amino acids. Looked up from germline, CDR1 is MNHEY and CDR2 is SVGEGT. CDR3 protein: CASSHGRLAKNVQYF. The CDR3 DNA reads as TGTGCCAGCAGTCATGGGAGATTAGCCAAAAACGTTCAGTACTTC.

Of note for this clone: Possible read error: a much larger clone is one base away. The chain employs TRBV4-3 and TRBJ2-7, with no clear D. The germline V gene encodes CDR1 LGHNA and CDR2 YSLEER. This CDR3 region has 15 residues. The CDR3 nucleotides are TGCGCCAGCATCCAAGATTTCCCTAGCTCCTACGAGCAGTACTTC. Its translation: CASIQDFPSSYEQYF.

This clone was observed many times. The chain recombines TRBV24-1 with TRBJ2-3, with 7 bases fitting TRBD1. Trimming took 9 bases from V and 2 from J; bases not matched to a gene: 10. Germline CDR1 and CDR2: KGHDR and SFDVKD. This CDR3 contains 15 residues. In DNA form, the CDR3 reads TGTGCCACCTCTGAGGGGGCGCTACACACAGATACGCAGTATTTT. This encodes CATSEGALHTDTQYF.

This clone was recorded many times. The chain recombines TRBV20-1 with TRBJ2-7; D is tentatively TRBD1 or TRBD2 (7 bases each). V lost 1 base, J lost 0 bases, and 16 bases lay in between. The CDR3 is made up of 16 amino acids. Germline lookup yields CDR1 DFQATT and CDR2 SNEGSKA (reference sequence). This CDR3 reads CSARVLGGGYSYEQYF. DNA of the CDR3: TGCAGTGCTAGAGTGTTGGGAGGGGGCTACTCCTACGAGCAGTACTTC.

Points on this clone: An end of the junction differs from the germline gene, which may be a read error. The genes are TRBV6-1 and TRBJ2-2; 9 bases agree with TRBD1. The CDR3 has 14 residues. In germline, CDR1 is MNHNS, CDR2 SASEGT. The CDR3 bases are TGTGCCAGCAGAGACAGGGGGAGCACCGATGAGCTGTTTTTC. Protein product: CASRDRGSTDELFF.

There are many counts of this clone. The CDR3 is CASSYSLAGLAGKGEQFF. DNA of the CDR3: TGTGCCAGCAGTTACTCGTTAGCCGGACTAGCGGGGAAGGGTGAGCAGTTCTTC. This chain joins TRBV6-2 or TRBV6-3 and TRBJ2-1, with TRBD2 identical over 12 bases. V gave up 0 bases and J gave up 9 bases; unmatched junction bases: 12. In germline, CDR1 is MNHEY, CDR2 SVGEGT. The CDR3 loop spans 18 amino acids.

A few counts support this clone. A much larger clone lies one base from this, so it may be a read error. The V and J genes are TRBV19 and TRBJ2-1, with D possibly called TRBD1 or TRBD2 (7 bases each). Germline V gene sequence: CDR1 LNHDA, CDR2 SQIVND (reference sequence). The CDR3 totals 16 residues. V lost 7 bases to trimming and J lost 4 bases, with 20 bases between them. The CDR3 protein is CASTLSQQGGYNEQFF. The CDR3 DNA reads TGTGCCAGTACCCTCTCACAGCAGGGGGGGTACAATGAGCAGTTCTTC.

This clone was observed many times. V usage is TRBV11-2 and J usage is TRBJ1-1; D unresolved. CDR3 length: 16 residues. V was trimmed by 1 base and J by 0 bases, leaving 12 bases between them. CDR1 and CDR2 (germline): SGHAT, FQNNGV. The CDR3 nucleotides are TGTGCCAGCAGCTTAGGGGTGCGGAAAATGAACACTGAAGCTTTCTTT. Amino acids: CASSLGVRKMNTEAFF.

This clone was counted ten times or more. The chain combines TRBV5-1 with TRBJ2-2; no firm D call. Germline CDR1 reads SGHRS; CDR2 reads YFSETQ. The CDR3 has 13 amino acids. V shed 6 bases and J shed 6 bases, with 12 bases lying between them. CDR3 nucleotide sequence: TGCGCCAGCAAGGCCAGGATATCCGGGGAGCTGTTTTTT. Amino acids: CASKARISGELFF.

In its sample, this clone was seen many times. The CDR3 region has the DNA TGTGCCAGCAGCTTGGCCCGGGGACTAGCGGGAGGGCCCGGCGGGGAGCTGTTTTTT. It translates to CASSLARGLAGGPGGELFF. The chain recombines TRBV5-4 with TRBJ2-2, with 16 bases lining up with TRBD2. The trim removed 0 bases at V and 7 bases at J, leaving 9 bases unmatched. Germline CDR1 is SGHNT and CDR2 is YYREEE (reference sequence). The CDR3 is made up of 19 amino acids.

This clone was counted many times. The chain combines TRBV11-1 with TRBJ2-5; TRBD1 matches at 8 bases. This CDR3 region has 18 residues. With 4 bases clipped from V and 2 bases from J, the junction kept 15 bases outside the gene matches. Germline-derived CDR1 and CDR2 are SGHAT and FQDESV (reference sequence). The CDR3 sequence: CASSSLPGQDSWQETQYF. In nucleotides, the CDR3 is TGTGCCAGCAGCTCCTTACCGGGACAGGATTCTTGGCAAGAGACCCAGTACTTC.

Turning to this clone: A much larger clone lies a single base off, so this may be a read error. The chain carries TRBV4-1 and TRBJ2-1; TRBD2 matches at 9 bases. The CDR3 covers 17 residues. CDR1 MGHRA and CDR2 YSYEKL come from the germline V gene. V was clipped by 1 base and J by 8 bases; unmatched bases: 12. Here the CDR3 reads CASSQVMKGTSCHEQFF. The CDR3 nucleotides read TGCGCCAGCAGCCAAGTTATGAAGGGGACTAGCTGTCATGAGCAGTTCTTC.

The rearrangement links TRBV18 to TRBJ1-2; 9 bases line up with TRBD1. The CDR3 has 14 amino acids. Germline V gene data show CDR1 as KGHSH and CDR2 as LQKENI. With 3 bases clipped from V and 5 bases from J, the junction kept 4 bases outside the gene matches. The CDR3 nucleotides read TGTGCCAGCTCACCTAAGACAGGGGGATATGGCTACACCTTC. Its translation: CASSPKTGGYGYTF.

The table lists this clone with a few counts. The chain joins TRBV18 to TRBJ1-5; TRBD1 might be the D (5 bases). The CDR3 length is 15 residues. The V gene lost 0 bases and the J gene lost 4 bases, with 10 bases spanning the gap. Germline V gene sequence: CDR1 KGHSH, CDR2 LQKENI. The CDR3 region has the DNA TGTGCCAGCTCACCACCGGGGCGAGAGAATCAGCCCCAGCATTTT. Encoded protein: CASSPPGRENQPQHF. The full variable domain, its missing parts supplied by reference TRBV18 and TRBJ1-5, is NAGVMQNPRHLVRRRGQEARLRCSPMKGHSHVYWYRQLPEEGLKFMVYLQKENIIDESGMPKERFSAEFPKEGPSILRIQQVVRGDSAAYFCASSPPGRENQPQHFGDGTRLSIL.

Worth noting for this clone: Being one base from a much bigger clone, this may be a read error. The chain employs TRBV7-9 and TRBJ2-1; no definite D call. This CDR3 contains 15 residues. Trimming shortened V by 5 bases and J by 3 bases, and 14 bases separated the two germline ends. Germline assignment: CDR1 SEHNR and CDR2 FQNEAQ (reference sequence). This chain's CDR3 is CASSPALLDYNEQFF. CDR3 in DNA: TGTGCCAGCAGCCCGGCCCTTCTGGACTACAATGAGCAGTTCTTC.

This clone was picked up many times. A single base separates this from a much larger clone, so it may be a read error. J is TRBJ1-5 and V is TRBV12-3 or TRBV12-4, with D hard to call. The length of the CDR3 is 12 residues. The CDR3 DNA follows: TGTGCCAGCAGCTATAGGAATCAGCCCCTGCATTTT. Residues: CASSYRNQPLHF.

This clone was recorded at least ten times. V is TRBV10-3 and J is TRBJ2-3; 11 bases align to TRBD2. The germline CDR1 and CDR2 sequences are ENHRY and SYGVKD. V shed 2 bases, J shed 5 bases, and the junction held 6 bases outside the gene matches. CDR3 length: 16 amino acids. DNA for the CDR3: TGTGCCATCAGTGAGGGGACTAGCGGAGCACTAGATACGCAGTATTTT. Amino acids: CAISEGTSGALDTQYF.

This clone was counted ten times or more. The genes are TRBV28 and TRBJ2-3, with TRBD2 as a possible D gene (5 bases). Between the trimmed V and J ends, which lost 7 bases and 6 bases, there was a span of 17 bases. This CDR3 is built from 14 residues. CDR1 is MDHEN, CDR2 SYDVKM, per germline. The CDR3 protein is CASTQRYSVDTQYF. CDR3 in DNA: TGTGCCAGCACCCAGAGGTATAGCGTTGATACGCAGTATTTT. Using reference TRBV28 and TRBJ2-3 for the parts outside the CDR3, the full variable domain is DVKVTQSSRYLVKRTGEKVFLECVQDMDHENMFWYRQDPGLGLRLIYFSYDVKMKEKGDIPEGYSVSREKKERFSLILESASTNQTSMYLCASTQRYSVDTQYFGPGTRLTVL.

This clone was recorded at least ten times. The V and J genes are TRBV4-1 and TRBJ2-7, with 7 bases lining up with TRBD1. The CDR3 has 13 residues. The V and J ends lost 6 bases and 0 bases, in that order; junction bases with no gene match: 2. Germline V CDR1 and CDR2: MGHRA, YSYEKL. For the CDR3, the DNA is TGCGCCAGCAGACAGGGGAGCTCCTACGAGCAGTACTTC. Translating it yields CASRQGSSYEQYF.

This rearrangement joins TRBV7-2 to TRBJ1-2; tentative D call: TRBD1 (5 bases). In germline, CDR1 is SGHTA, CDR2 FQGNSA. The CDR3 totals 15 residues. Between the trimmed V and J ends, which lost 1 base and 8 bases, there was a span of 17 bases. CDR3 nucleotides: TGTGCCAGCAGCTTAGAGGGGCGTAGGGGCGTGGGCTACACCTTC. This codes for CASSLEGRRGVGYTF.

This chain uses TRBV6-1 with TRBJ1-1; 8 positions agree with TRBD1. Germline CDR1 is MNHNS and CDR2 is SASEGT. CDR3 length: 13 amino acids. With V trimmed by 5 bases and J by 5 bases, 4 bases remained unmatched. The CDR3 sequence is CASSQYRGTEAFF. The CDR3 DNA reads TGTGCCAGCAGTCAGTACAGGGGGACTGAAGCTTTCTTT.

Many counts were recorded for this clone. This chain connects TRBV7-6 to TRBJ2-2; 7 nucleotides agree with TRBD1. V dropped 1 base and J dropped 4; count of bases not matched to a gene: 6. Germline V gene sequence: CDR1 SGHVS, CDR2 FNYEAQ. The CDR3 contains 16 residues. CDR3 DNA sequence: TGTGCCAGCAGCTTAGAGACGGGACAGATCACCGGGGAGCTGTTTTTT. This encodes CASSLETGQITGELFF.

This clone was seen repeatedly, ten times or more. The chain combines TRBV7-2 with TRBJ1-6; tentative D call: TRBD1 (5 bases). The germline V gene has CDR1 SGHTA and CDR2 FQGNSA. This CDR3 has 13 amino acids. V was pared by 1 base and J by 9 bases, with 7 bases between. CDR3 nucleotides: TGTGCCAGCAGCTTAGTAAGGGGTTCACCCCTCCACTTT. Its protein product is CASSLVRGSPLHF.